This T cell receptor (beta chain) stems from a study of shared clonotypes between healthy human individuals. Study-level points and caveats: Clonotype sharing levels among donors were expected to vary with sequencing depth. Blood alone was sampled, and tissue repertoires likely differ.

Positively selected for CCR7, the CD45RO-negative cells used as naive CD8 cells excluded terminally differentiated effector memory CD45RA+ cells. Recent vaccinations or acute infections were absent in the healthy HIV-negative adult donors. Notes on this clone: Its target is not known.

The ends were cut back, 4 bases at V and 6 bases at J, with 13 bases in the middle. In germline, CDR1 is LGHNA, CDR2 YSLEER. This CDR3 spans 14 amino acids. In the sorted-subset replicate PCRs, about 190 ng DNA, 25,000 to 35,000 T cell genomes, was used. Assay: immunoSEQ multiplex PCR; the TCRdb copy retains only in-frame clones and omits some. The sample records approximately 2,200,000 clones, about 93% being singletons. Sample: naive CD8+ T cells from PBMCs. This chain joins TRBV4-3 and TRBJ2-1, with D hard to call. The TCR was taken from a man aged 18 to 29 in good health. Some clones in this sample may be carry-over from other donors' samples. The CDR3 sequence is CASSPARNTNEQFF. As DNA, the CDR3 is TGCGCCAGCAGCCCGGCGAGGAACACCAATGAGCAGTTCTTC.